Presented here are 17 T cell receptor beta chains from one specimen sequenced in a study of T cell clones after liver transplantation. Repertoires were generated with immunoSEQ multiplex PCR, while TCRdb's copy carries only in-frame clones and drops some. The repertoire holds around 120,000 clones, with about nine tenths as singletons. The source material was CD4+ T cells from blood, sampled 12 months after liver transplant. The receptors here all came from a human patient who received a liver transplant. A subset of T cells may come from the graft donor.

The chain combines TRBV19 with TRBJ2-7; 12 bases agree with TRBD2. The CDR3 extends over 13 amino acids. The V segment lost 10 bases and the J segment 2 bases; nucleotides outside the gene matches: 3. Germline CDR1 reads LNHDA; CDR2 reads SQIVND (reference sequence). The CDR3 spells CAIPSGRAYEQYF. The DNA for the CDR3 is TGTGCCATACCTAGCGGGAGGGCCTACGAGCAGTACTTC.

The rearrangement joins TRBV5-1 to TRBJ1-2; D is possibly TRBD1 (5 bases). Trimming took off 2 bases at V and 2 bases at J, with 16 bases between the two ends. The germline V gene has CDR1 SGHRS and CDR2 YFSETQ. This CDR3 comprises 16 residues. CDR3 residues: CASSFGGVNLNYGYTF. In DNA, the CDR3 is TGCGCCAGCAGCTTCGGAGGGGTGAATCTAAACTATGGCTACACCTTC.

The chain combines TRBV5-1 with TRBJ2-1; 16 bases map to TRBD2. Trimming removed 4 bases from V and 7 bases from J; junction bases left unmatched: 5. The CDR3 consists of 16 residues. Germline CDR1 SGHRS, CDR2 YFSETQ. The CDR3 DNA reads as TGCGCCAGCAGCCCGGGACTAGCGGGAGGGGCAAATGAGCAGTTCTTC. Its translation is CASSPGLAGGANEQFF.

This chain links TRBV28 with TRBJ1-5; no firm D call. V was cut by 8 bases and J by 2 bases, with 7 bases left in between. The CDR3 loop spans 12 amino acids. Germline loops: CDR1 MDHEN, CDR2 SYDVKM. The CDR3 is CASERGNQPQHF. The CDR3 DNA reads TGTGCCAGCGAGAGGGGCAATCAGCCCCAGCATTTT.

This chain uses TRBV9 with TRBJ2-3; D unresolved. The germline V gene has CDR1 SGDLS and CDR2 YYNGEE. With 2 bases removed from V and 6 bases from J, the gap between germline ends came to 10 bases. The CDR3 length is 13 residues. CDR3 bases: TGTGCCAGCAGCGTCGGTGATCTGGATACGCAGTATTTT. The encoded protein is CASSVGDLDTQYF.

The rearrangement links TRBV30 to TRBJ1-4; D ambiguous. The germline V and J ends were trimmed by 4 bases and 5 bases, with 14 bases remaining between them. CDR3 length equals 14 residues. Germline-derived CDR1 and CDR2 are GTSNPN and SVGIG (reference sequence). Here the CDR3 DNA reads TGTGCCTGGAACCGCCAGGCCGTAAATGAAAAACTGTTTTTT. It translates to CAWNRQAVNEKLFF.

The gene calls are TRBV6-6 and TRBJ2-1, with a possible D match to TRBD2 (5 bases). Germline CDR1 reads MNHNY; CDR2 reads SVGAGI (reference sequence). This CDR3 region has 12 residues. Trimming shortened V by 6 bases and J by 9 bases, and 12 bases separated the two germline ends. Here the CDR3 DNA reads TGTGCCAGCAGCCCCGGGGATCGTGAGCAGTTCTTC. This translates into CASSPGDREQFF.

The chain recombines TRBV5-6 with TRBJ2-3; D gene unclear. The CDR3 spans 13 residues. Looked up from germline, CDR1 is SGHDT and CDR2 is YYEEEE. V lost 0 bases and J 2 bases, leaving 4 bases between the germline ends. The CDR3 DNA reads TGTGCCAGCAGCTTGGTAGCCACAGATACGCAGTATTTT. Its translation: CASSLVATDTQYF.

V and J are TRBV30 and TRBJ1-1; 8 nucleotides agree with TRBD1. CDR1 and CDR2 (germline): GTSNPN, SVGIG (reference sequence). The V segment lost 0 bases and the J segment 5 bases; nucleotides outside the gene matches: 11. There are 16 residues in the CDR3. CDR3 protein: CAWSVHQGASRTEAFF. The CDR3 DNA sequence: TGTGCCTGGAGTGTACATCAGGGGGCTTCGAGGACTGAAGCTTTCTTT.

V usage is TRBV30 and J usage is TRBJ1-2; 12 bases align to TRBD1. The ends lost 7 bases at V and 5 bases at J; junction bases unmatched: 8. Germline V lookup: CDR1 GTSNPN, CDR2 SVGIG (reference sequence). The CDR3 totals 14 residues. The CDR3 is CASRPGQGAYGYTF. The CDR3, as DNA: TGTGCCTCTCGTCCGGGACAGGGGGCTTATGGCTACACCTTC.

J is TRBJ1-1 and V is TRBV18; possible D gene TRBD1, 6 bases. The V gene's germline CDR1 is KGHSH and CDR2 LQKENI. V lost 2 bases to trimming and J lost 7 bases, with 14 bases between them. This CDR3 spans 14 amino acids. CDR3 sequence (DNA): TGTGCCAGCTCACCAACAGGACAGTACTATGAAGCTTTCTTT. Translation: CASSPTGQYYEAFF. Filled out from reference TRBV18 and TRBJ1-1, the complete variable domain reads NAGVMQNPRHLVRRRGQEARLRCSPMKGHSHVYWYRQLPEEGLKFMVYLQKENIIDESGMPKERFSAEFPKEGPSILRIQQVVRGDSAAYFCASSPTGQYYEAFFGQGTRLTVV.

The chain is built from TRBV7-3 and TRBJ2-2, with 11 bases matching TRBD2. Trimming cost V 11 bases and J 0 bases; bases outside gene matches: 23. The CDR3 has 21 residues. CDR1 and CDR2 (germline): SGHTA, FQGTGA. In DNA, the CDR3 is TGTGCCCCAAGCTTATCGGCAGGGGCACTAGCGGGAGACTCGAACACCGGGGAGCTGTTTTTT. It specifies CAPSLSAGALAGDSNTGELFF. Combining the CDR3 with reference TRBV7-3 and TRBJ2-2 gives the whole variable domain GAGVSQTPSNKVTEKGKYVELRCDPISGHTALYWYRQSLGQGPEFLIYFQGTGAADDSGLPNDRFFAVRPEGSVSTLKIQRTERGDSAVYLCAPSLSAGALAGDSNTGELFFGEGSRLTVL.

The chain links TRBV18 to TRBJ2-7; TRBD1 agrees at 8 bases. The CDR3 sequence is 15 residues long. With V trimmed by 3 bases and J by 7 bases, 11 bases remained unmatched. The germline gives CDR1 KGHSH, CDR2 LQKENI. The CDR3, as DNA: TGTGCCAGCTCACCCGGGACAGGCGGGTCGGGGGAGCAGTACTTC. Translated, it gives CASSPGTGGSGEQYF.

The chain employs TRBV29-1 and TRBJ2-5; D possibly corresponds to TRBD1 (5 bases). CDR1 is SQVTM and CDR2 is ANQGSEA in the germline V gene. Trimming stripped 8 bases from V and 3 bases from J, with 13 bases between. The CDR3 totals 12 residues. The DNA of the CDR3 is TGCAGCCCGACGACAGAAAAAGAGACCCAGTACTTC. Residues: CSPTTEKETQYF.

The chain is built from TRBV7-6 and TRBJ2-1; 14 positions match TRBD2. V trimming: 0 bases; J trimming: 4 bases; junction bases outside the gene matches: 2. There are 17 residues in the CDR3. Per the germline V gene, CDR1 is SGHVS and CDR2 is FNYEAQ. CDR3 sequence (DNA): TGTGCCAGCAGCTTAGCCCGACTAGCGGGAGGGTACAATGAGCAGTTCTTC. Its translation is CASSLARLAGGYNEQFF.

V and J are TRBV5-1 and TRBJ2-1; 13 bases map to TRBD2. The junction had 9 bases not matched to a gene; V was cut back by 1 base and J by 2 bases. The length of the CDR3 is 19 residues. The germline V gene has CDR1 SGHRS and CDR2 YFSETQ. The CDR3 reads CASSLFKLAGGSPYNEQFF. DNA of the CDR3: TGCGCCAGCAGCTTGTTTAAACTAGCGGGAGGGAGTCCCTACAATGAGCAGTTCTTC.

The rearrangement joins TRBV18 to TRBJ1-3; 11 bases are shared with TRBD1. Germline CDR1 and CDR2: KGHSH and LQKENI. This CDR3 region has 17 residues. V lost 3 bases to trimming and J lost 1 base; unmatched junction nucleotides: 5. The CDR3 DNA follows: TGTGCCAGCTCACCTGGGACAGGGGGTTCTTCTGGAAACACCATATATTTT. Residues: CASSPGTGGSSGNTIYF.